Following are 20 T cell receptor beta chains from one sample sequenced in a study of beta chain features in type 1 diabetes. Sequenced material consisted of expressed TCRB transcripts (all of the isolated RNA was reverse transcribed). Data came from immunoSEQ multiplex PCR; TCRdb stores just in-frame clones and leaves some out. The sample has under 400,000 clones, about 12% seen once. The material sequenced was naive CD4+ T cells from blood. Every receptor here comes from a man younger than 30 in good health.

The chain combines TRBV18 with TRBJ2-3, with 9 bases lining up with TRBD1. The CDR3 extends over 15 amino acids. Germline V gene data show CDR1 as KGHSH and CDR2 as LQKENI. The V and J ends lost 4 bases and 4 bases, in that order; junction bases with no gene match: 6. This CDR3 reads CASSLRTGAADTQYF. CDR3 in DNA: TGTGCCAGCTCACTGCGGACAGGGGCCGCAGATACGCAGTATTTT.

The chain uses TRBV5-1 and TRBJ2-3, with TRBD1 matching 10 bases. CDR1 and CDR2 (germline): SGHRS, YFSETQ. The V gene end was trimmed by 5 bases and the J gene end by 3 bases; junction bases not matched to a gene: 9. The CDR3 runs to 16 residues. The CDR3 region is CASRLGGTGVTDTQYF. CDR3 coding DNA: TGCGCCAGCAGACTTGGAGGGACAGGGGTGACAGATACGCAGTATTTT.

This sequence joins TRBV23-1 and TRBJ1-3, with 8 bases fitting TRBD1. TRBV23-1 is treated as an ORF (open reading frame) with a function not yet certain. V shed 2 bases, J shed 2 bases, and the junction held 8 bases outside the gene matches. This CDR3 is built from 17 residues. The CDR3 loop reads CASSQPHDRGTGNTIYF. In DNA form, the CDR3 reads TGCGCCAGCAGTCAACCTCATGACAGGGGAACTGGAAACACCATATATTTT.

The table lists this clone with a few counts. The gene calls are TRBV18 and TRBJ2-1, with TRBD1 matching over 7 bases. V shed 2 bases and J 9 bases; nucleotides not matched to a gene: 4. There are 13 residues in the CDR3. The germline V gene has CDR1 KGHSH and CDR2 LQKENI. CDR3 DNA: TGTGCCAGCTCACCAACAGGGGATGGTGAGCAGTTCTTC. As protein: CASSPTGDGEQFF. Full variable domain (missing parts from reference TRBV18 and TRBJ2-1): NAGVMQNPRHLVRRRGQEARLRCSPMKGHSHVYWYRQLPEEGLKFMVYLQKENIIDESGMPKERFSAEFPKEGPSILRIQQVVRGDSAAYFCASSPTGDGEQFFGPGTRLTVL.

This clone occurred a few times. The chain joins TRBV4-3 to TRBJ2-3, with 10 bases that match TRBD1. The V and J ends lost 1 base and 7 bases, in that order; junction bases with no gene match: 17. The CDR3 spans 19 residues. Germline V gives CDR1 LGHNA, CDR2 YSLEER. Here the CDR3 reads CASSQGLSGTGEPAHTQYF. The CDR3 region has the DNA TGCGCCAGCAGCCAAGGTCTGTCGGGGACAGGGGAACCAGCGCATACGCAGTATTTT.

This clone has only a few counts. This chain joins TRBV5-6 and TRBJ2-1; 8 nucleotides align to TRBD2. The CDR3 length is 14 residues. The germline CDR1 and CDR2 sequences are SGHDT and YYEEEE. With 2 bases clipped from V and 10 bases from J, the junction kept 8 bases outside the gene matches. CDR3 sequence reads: CASSLEPGGQEQFF. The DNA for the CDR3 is TGTGCCAGCAGCTTAGAGCCGGGAGGGCAAGAGCAGTTCTTC. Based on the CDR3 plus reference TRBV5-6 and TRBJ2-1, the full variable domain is DAGVTQSPTHLIKTRGQQVTLRCSPKSGHDTVSWYQQALGQGPQFIFQYYEEEERQRGNFPDRFSGHQFPNYSSELNVNALLLGDSALYLCASSLEPGGQEQFFGPGTRLTVL.

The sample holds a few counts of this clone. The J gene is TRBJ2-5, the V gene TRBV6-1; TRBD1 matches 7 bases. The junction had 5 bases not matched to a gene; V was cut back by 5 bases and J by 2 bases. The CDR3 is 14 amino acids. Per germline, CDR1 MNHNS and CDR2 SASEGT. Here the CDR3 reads CASSSGTAQETQYF. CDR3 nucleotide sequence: TGTGCCAGCAGTAGTGGGACAGCTCAAGAGACCCAGTACTTC.

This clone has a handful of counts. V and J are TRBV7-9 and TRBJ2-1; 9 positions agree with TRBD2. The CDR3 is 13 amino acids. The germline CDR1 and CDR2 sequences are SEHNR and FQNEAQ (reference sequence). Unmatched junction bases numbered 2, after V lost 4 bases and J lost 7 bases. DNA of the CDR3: TGTGCCAGCAGCTCCAGCGGGAGGAATGAGCAGTTCTTC. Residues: CASSSSGRNEQFF.

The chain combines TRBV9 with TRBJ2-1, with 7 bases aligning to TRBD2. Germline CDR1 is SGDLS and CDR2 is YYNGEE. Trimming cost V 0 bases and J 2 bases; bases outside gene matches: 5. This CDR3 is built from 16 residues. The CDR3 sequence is CASSVVGRATYNEQFF. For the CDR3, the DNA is TGTGCCAGCAGCGTAGTAGGGAGGGCCACCTACAATGAGCAGTTCTTC.

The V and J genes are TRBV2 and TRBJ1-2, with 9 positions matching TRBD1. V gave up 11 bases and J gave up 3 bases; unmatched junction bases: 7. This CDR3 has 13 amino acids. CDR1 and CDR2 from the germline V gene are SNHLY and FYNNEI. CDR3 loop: CAGGQGRDYGYTF. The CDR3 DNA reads TGTGCCGGGGGACAGGGACGAGACTATGGCTACACCTTC. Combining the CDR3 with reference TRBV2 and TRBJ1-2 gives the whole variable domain EPEVTQTPSHQVTQMGQEVILRCVPISNHLYFYWYRQILGQKVEFLVSFYNNEISEKSEIFDDQFSVERPDGSNFTLKIRSTKLEDSAMYFCAGGQGRDYGYTFGSGTRLTVV.

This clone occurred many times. As DNA, the CDR3 is TGTGCCTGGAGATGGGGGCCAGGGGTGGTCGAGCAGTACTTC. This translates into CAWRWGPGVVEQYF. This chain joins TRBV30 and TRBJ2-7; weak D call: TRBD1 (6 bases). Trimming left V 3 bases short and J 6 bases short, with 18 bases between. Germline assignment: CDR1 GTSNPN and CDR2 SVGIG (reference sequence). The CDR3 is 14 amino acids.

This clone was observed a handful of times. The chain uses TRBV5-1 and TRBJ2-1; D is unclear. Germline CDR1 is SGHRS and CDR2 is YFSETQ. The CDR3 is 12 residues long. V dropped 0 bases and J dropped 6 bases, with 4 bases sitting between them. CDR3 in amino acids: CASSLGRNEQFF. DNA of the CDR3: TGCGCCAGCAGCTTGGGTCGCAATGAGCAGTTCTTC.

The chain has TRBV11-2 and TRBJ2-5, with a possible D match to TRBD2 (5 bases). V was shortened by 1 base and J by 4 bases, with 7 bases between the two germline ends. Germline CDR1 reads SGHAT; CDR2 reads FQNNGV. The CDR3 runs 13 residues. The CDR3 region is CASSLAGRETQYF. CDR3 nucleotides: TGTGCCAGCAGCTTAGCGGGGAGAGAGACCCAGTACTTC.

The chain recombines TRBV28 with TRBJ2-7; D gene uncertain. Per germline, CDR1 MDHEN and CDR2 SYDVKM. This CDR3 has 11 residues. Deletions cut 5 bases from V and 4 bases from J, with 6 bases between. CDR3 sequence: CASSARYEQYF. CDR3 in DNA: TGTGCCAGCAGTGCCCGGTACGAGCAGTACTTC.

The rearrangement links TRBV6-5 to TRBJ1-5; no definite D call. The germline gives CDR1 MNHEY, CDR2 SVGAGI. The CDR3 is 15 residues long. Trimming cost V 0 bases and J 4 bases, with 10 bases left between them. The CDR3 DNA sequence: TGTGCCAGCAGTTACTCCGGTTCGGGGAATCAGCCCCAGCATTTT. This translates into CASSYSGSGNQPQHF.

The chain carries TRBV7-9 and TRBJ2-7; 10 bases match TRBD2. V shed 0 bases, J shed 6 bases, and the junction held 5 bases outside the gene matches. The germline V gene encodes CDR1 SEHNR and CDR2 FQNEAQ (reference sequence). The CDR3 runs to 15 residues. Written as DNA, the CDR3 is TGTGCCAGCAGCTTAGCGCTAGCGGGAGAGGCCGAGCAGTACTTC. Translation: CASSLALAGEAEQYF. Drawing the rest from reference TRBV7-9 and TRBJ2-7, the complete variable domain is DTGVSQNPRHKITKRGQNVTFRCDPISEHNRLYWYRQTLGQGPEFLTYFQNEAQLEKSRLLSDRFSAERPKGSFSTLEIQRTEQGDSAMYLCASSLALAGEAEQYFGPGTRLTVT.

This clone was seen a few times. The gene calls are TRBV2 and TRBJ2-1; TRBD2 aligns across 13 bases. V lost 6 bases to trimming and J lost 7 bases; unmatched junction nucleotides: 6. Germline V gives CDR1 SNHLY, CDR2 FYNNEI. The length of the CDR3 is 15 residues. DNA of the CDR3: TGTGCCAGCAGCCTGACTAGCGGGAGGCGGAATGAGCAGTTCTTC. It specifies CASSLTSGRRNEQFF.

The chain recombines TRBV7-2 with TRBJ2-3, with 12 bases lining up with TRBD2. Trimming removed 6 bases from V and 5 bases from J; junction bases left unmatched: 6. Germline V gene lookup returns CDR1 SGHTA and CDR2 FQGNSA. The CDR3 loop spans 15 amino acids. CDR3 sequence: CASRTSGSLGDTQYF. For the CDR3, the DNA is TGTGCCAGCAGGACTAGCGGGAGCCTCGGAGATACGCAGTATTTT.

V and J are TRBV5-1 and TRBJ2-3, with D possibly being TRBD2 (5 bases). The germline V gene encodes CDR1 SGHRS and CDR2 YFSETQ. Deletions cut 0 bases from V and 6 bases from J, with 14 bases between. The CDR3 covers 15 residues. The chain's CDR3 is CASSLGLQIADTQYF. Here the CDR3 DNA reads TGCGCCAGCAGCTTGGGACTACAGATCGCTGATACGCAGTATTTT.

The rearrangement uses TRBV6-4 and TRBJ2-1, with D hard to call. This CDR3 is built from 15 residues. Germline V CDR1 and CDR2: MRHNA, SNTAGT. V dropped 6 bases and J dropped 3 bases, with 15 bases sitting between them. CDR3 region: CASSPRVGLYNEQFF. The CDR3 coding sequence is TGTGCCAGCAGCCCCCGGGTGGGTCTCTACAATGAGCAGTTCTTC.